A single sample gave rise to the 8 T cell receptor beta chains below, sequenced in a study of cytomegalovirus exposure and HLA in healthy donors. Measured with immunoSEQ multiplex PCR; TCRdb has only the in-frame clones, and not every one. The sample yields around 170,000 clones, 85% seen once. Material for sequencing was PBMCs. The receptors were gathered from a man aged 18 to 29 in good health and CMV-seropositive.

The V gene is TRBV5-4, the J gene TRBJ1-1, with D hard to call. Germline lookup yields CDR1 SGHNT and CDR2 YYREEE (reference sequence). Between the trimmed V and J ends, which lost 4 bases and 1 base, there was a span of 11 bases. This CDR3 comprises 14 residues. The CDR3 spells CASSPGRENTEAFF. DNA of the CDR3: TGTGCCAGCAGCCCCGGACGGGAGAACACTGAAGCTTTCTTT. Combining the CDR3 with reference TRBV5-4 and TRBJ1-1 gives the whole variable domain ETGVTQSPTHLIKTRGQQVTLRCSSQSGHNTVSWYQQALGQGPQFIFQYYREEENGRGNFPPRFSGLQFPNYSSELNVNALELDDSALYLCASSPGRENTEAFFGQGTRLTVV.

The V gene is TRBV30, the J gene TRBJ1-5; D is uncertain. The CDR3 contains 13 residues. Trimming took 0 bases from V and 3 from J, leaving 6 bases between them. Germline V gene data show CDR1 as GTSNPN and CDR2 as SVGIG (reference sequence). The CDR3 nucleotides are TGTGCCTGGAGTGTAACAGACAATCAGCCCCAGCATTTT. It is translated as CAWSVTDNQPQHF.

The rearrangement uses TRBV13 and TRBJ2-1; TRBD2 is a possible D gene (6 bases). There are 17 residues in the CDR3. Germline-derived CDR1 and CDR2 are PRHDT and FYEKMQ (reference sequence). Trimming shortened V by 2 bases and J by 5 bases, and 19 bases separated the two germline ends. This CDR3 is CASSLRGVAGTDNEQFF. Written as DNA, the CDR3 is TGTGCCAGCAGCTTACGTGGAGTGGCGGGAACCGACAATGAGCAGTTCTTC.

This chain links TRBV19 with TRBJ1-2; no firm D call. The CDR3 is 12 residues long. The V gene's germline CDR1 is LNHDA and CDR2 SQIVND (reference sequence). V was pared by 5 bases and J by 2 bases, with 6 bases between. In nucleotides, the CDR3 is TGTGCCAGTAGTGCGGTGAACTATGGCTACACCTTC. Translated, it gives CASSAVNYGYTF.

This chain links TRBV25-1 with TRBJ2-7; TRBD1 matches 7 bases. Germline CDR1 reads MGHDK; CDR2 reads SYGVNS. The CDR3 has 15 amino acids. V dropped 0 bases and J dropped 6; count of bases not matched to a gene: 8. The CDR3 sequence: CASSEYSAGGGEQYF. In DNA form, the CDR3 reads TGTGCCAGCAGTGAATACTCAGCAGGGGGTGGCGAGCAGTACTTC.

J is TRBJ2-5 and V is TRBV9; 9 bases fit TRBD1. The CDR3 runs to 16 residues. V gave up 0 bases and J gave up 4 bases; unmatched junction bases: 7. Per the germline V gene, CDR1 is SGDLS and CDR2 is YYNGEE. The DNA for the CDR3 is TGTGCCAGCAGCGTAGACCCGGGACAGGGTTTAGAGACCCAGTACTTC. As protein: CASSVDPGQGLETQYF.

The chain has TRBV6-5 and TRBJ1-6; D is perhaps TRBD1 (5 bases). Germline CDR1 MNHEY, CDR2 SVGAGI. Trimming stripped 6 bases from V and 7 bases from J, with 10 bases between. The CDR3 is 13 amino acids. The CDR3 nucleotides read TGTGCCAGCAGGGGGGGGTGGAATTCACCCCTCCACTTT. This translates into CASRGGWNSPLHF.

This rearrangement joins TRBV10-2 to TRBJ2-3, with TRBD2 matching 7 bases. The V gene end was trimmed by 3 bases and the J gene end by 2 bases; junction bases not matched to a gene: 5. This CDR3 is 15 amino acids long. Looked up from germline, CDR1 is WSHSY and CDR2 is SAAADI. The chain's CDR3 is CASSDPGGITDTQYF. Here the CDR3 DNA reads TGCGCCAGCAGTGACCCGGGAGGTATCACAGATACGCAGTATTTT.